This is a list of T cell receptor beta chains from one sample in a study of cytomegalovirus exposure and HLA in healthy donors. The method was immunoSEQ multiplex PCR; TCRdb's version includes in-frame clones alone and lacks a portion of them. The sample spans some 110,000 clones; the ten largest clones claim 3.7%. The sample comprised PBMCs. The receptors stem from a man aged 25 to 40 in good health and CMV-seronegative. The CDR3 runs from the conserved cysteine through the conserved F or W. Each record gives: J gene, V gene, D gene, CDR3 DNA, CDR3 protein. A D gene is named only where the DNA matches it firmly.

j_call: TRBJ1-1; v_call: TRBV5-6; d_call: TRBD1; cdr3_nt: TGTGCCAGCATGGGGGGACAGGGATATGAAGCTTTCTTT; cdr3_aa: CASMGGQGYEAFF
j_call: TRBJ1-3; v_call: TRBV7-9; d_call: NA; cdr3_nt: TGTGCCAGCAGCTTAGTCGGGGGAGAATATTTT; cdr3_aa: CASSLVGGEYF
j_call: TRBJ2-7; v_call: TRBV5-1; d_call: NA; cdr3_nt: TGCGCCAGCAGCTCGGCCTACGAGCAGTACTTC; cdr3_aa: CASSSAYEQYF
j_call: TRBJ2-1; v_call: TRBV18; d_call: TRBD2; cdr3_nt: TGTGCCAGCTCACCAGAGACTAGCGGGGGTTACAATGAGCAGTTCTTC; cdr3_aa: CASSPETSGGYNEQFF
j_call: TRBJ2-1; v_call: TRBV6-1; d_call: TRBD1; cdr3_nt: TGTGCCAGCTCTCGGGACAGGATGAATGAGCAGTTCTTC; cdr3_aa: CASSRDRMNEQFF
j_call: TRBJ1-5; v_call: TRBV6-6; d_call: NA; cdr3_nt: TGTGCCAGCAGTTACTCGCAGGGCGTTAGCAATCAGCCCCAGCATTTT; cdr3_aa: CASSYSQGVSNQPQHF
j_call: TRBJ1-5; v_call: TRBV6-6; d_call: NA; cdr3_nt: TGTGCCAGCAGTTACTCCACAAATCAGCCCCAGCATTTT; cdr3_aa: CASSYSTNQPQHF
j_call: TRBJ2-7; v_call: TRBV5-1; d_call: NA; cdr3_nt: TGCGCCAGCAGGCTCTTCATGACGACTTACGAGCAGTACTTC; cdr3_aa: CASRLFMTTYEQYF
j_call: TRBJ1-4; v_call: TRBV5-1; d_call: NA; cdr3_nt: TGCGCCAGCAGCTTGAGTAGGGGGTCTAATGAAAAACTGTTTTTT; cdr3_aa: CASSLSRGSNEKLFF
j_call: TRBJ1-4; v_call: TRBV14; d_call: NA; cdr3_nt: TGTGCCAGCAGCCCTGTAGGGGCGGCCACTAATGAAAAACTGTTTTTT; cdr3_aa: CASSPVGAATNEKLFF
j_call: TRBJ2-1; v_call: TRBV11-2; d_call: TRBD2; cdr3_nt: TGTGCCAGCCATCGGGGGGGAAGCGCCAATGAGCAGTTCTTC; cdr3_aa: CASHRGGSANEQFF
j_call: TRBJ2-7; v_call: TRBV7-9; d_call: TRBD1; cdr3_nt: TGTGCCAGCAGCTTGGGACAGGGGGCCTACGAGCAGTACTTC; cdr3_aa: CASSLGQGAYEQYF
j_call: TRBJ1-2; v_call: TRBV6-1; d_call: NA; cdr3_nt: TGTGCCAGCAGTGTCAGTAACTATGGCTACACCTTC; cdr3_aa: CASSVSNYGYTF
j_call: TRBJ1-1; v_call: TRBV6-5; d_call: TRBD1; cdr3_nt: TGTGCCAGCAGCCAAGACAGGGGAGGGACTGAAGCTTTCTTT; cdr3_aa: CASSQDRGGTEAFF
j_call: TRBJ1-2; v_call: TRBV19; d_call: NA; cdr3_nt: TGTGCCAGTAGTATGACCGGGGGTGGCTACACCTTC; cdr3_aa: CASSMTGGGYTF
j_call: TRBJ1-2; v_call: TRBV15; d_call: NA; cdr3_nt: TGTGCCACCACTAGGGGAGGGGCATACTATGGCTACACCTTC; cdr3_aa: CATTRGGAYYGYTF
j_call: TRBJ1-1; v_call: TRBV27; d_call: TRBD1; cdr3_nt: TGTGCCACCCGGGACAGAGCCCAGGGGGTGGCTTTCTTT; cdr3_aa: CATRDRAQGVAFF
j_call: TRBJ2-2; v_call: TRBV5-4; d_call: NA; cdr3_nt: TGTGCCAGCAGCCACCAGGGGGGAAACACCGGGGAGCTGTTTTTT; cdr3_aa: CASSHQGGNTGELFF
j_call: TRBJ2-7; v_call: TRBV18; d_call: NA; cdr3_nt: TGTGCCAGCTCACTCGGGGGAGGTTCTATCTACGAGCAGTACTTC; cdr3_aa: CASSLGGGSIYEQYF
j_call: TRBJ2-5; v_call: TRBV27; d_call: TRBD2; cdr3_nt: TGTGCCAGCGGACGATCCGGGACTAGCGGGGCCGCCCGGCATGAGCAGTACTTC; cdr3_aa: CASGRSGTSGAARHEQYF
j_call: TRBJ2-5; v_call: TRBV5-4; d_call: TRBD2; cdr3_nt: TGTGCCAGCAGCTCCGGGACTAGCCCGCCAGAGACCCAGTACTTC; cdr3_aa: CASSSGTSPPETQYF
j_call: TRBJ1-5; v_call: TRBV7-6; d_call: NA; cdr3_nt: TGTGCCAGCAGCTTAGCGCCAGGGAAAGGCCAGCCCCAGCATTTT; cdr3_aa: CASSLAPGKGQPQHF
j_call: TRBJ2-1; v_call: TRBV7-9; d_call: TRBD2; cdr3_nt: TGTGCCAGCAGCTCTCTAGCGGGGCCTCATAATGAGCAGTTCTTC; cdr3_aa: CASSSLAGPHNEQFF
j_call: TRBJ2-7; v_call: TRBV19; d_call: TRBD1; cdr3_nt: TGTGCCAGTAGTAGCAGGGGGCCCCCCTACGAGCAGTACTTC; cdr3_aa: CASSSRGPPYEQYF
j_call: TRBJ1-2; v_call: TRBV4-1; d_call: NA; cdr3_nt: TGCGCCAGCAGCCCGACAACAGGAAACTATGGCTACACCTTC; cdr3_aa: CASSPTTGNYGYTF
j_call: TRBJ2-7; v_call: TRBV5-1; d_call: NA; cdr3_nt: TGCGCCAGCAGCCTCACCACACAGGGCTACGAGCAGTACTTC; cdr3_aa: CASSLTTQGYEQYF
j_call: TRBJ2-7; v_call: TRBV2; d_call: TRBD1; cdr3_nt: TGTGCCAGCAGGACAGGGGGCTACGAGCAGTACTTC; cdr3_aa: CASRTGGYEQYF
j_call: TRBJ1-6; v_call: TRBV19; d_call: NA; cdr3_nt: TGTGCCAGTAGTTGGATAGGGAGAAGCTCCTATAATTCACCCCTCCACTTT; cdr3_aa: CASSWIGRSSYNSPLHF
j_call: TRBJ2-6; v_call: TRBV7-9; d_call: TRBD2; cdr3_nt: TGTGCCAGCAGCTTAGGACTAGCGGGGCCTGGGGCCAACGTCCTGACTTTC; cdr3_aa: CASSLGLAGPGANVLTF
j_call: TRBJ2-7; v_call: TRBV5-6; d_call: TRBD1; cdr3_nt: TGTGCCAGCAGCCCCGGGACAGGAGCCTACGAGCAGTACTTC; cdr3_aa: CASSPGTGAYEQYF
j_call: TRBJ2-7; v_call: TRBV7-2; d_call: NA; cdr3_nt: TGTGCCAGCAGCTTAGCGTTTATCGGACAGTACGAGCAGTACTTC; cdr3_aa: CASSLAFIGQYEQYF
j_call: TRBJ1-4; v_call: TRBV6-5; d_call: NA; cdr3_nt: TGTGCCAGCAGCCGCCCGGGACTTAATGAAAAACTGTTTTTT; cdr3_aa: CASSRPGLNEKLFF
j_call: TRBJ2-3; v_call: TRBV5-4; d_call: TRBD2; cdr3_nt: TGTGCCAGCAGCTTGGGCGCGGGGGGGGGAACAGATACGCAGTATTTT; cdr3_aa: CASSLGAGGGTDTQYF
j_call: TRBJ2-3; v_call: TRBV30; d_call: TRBD1; cdr3_nt: TGTGCCAGCCGGAGGACAGGGGTTGATACGCAGTATTTT; cdr3_aa: CASRRTGVDTQYF
j_call: TRBJ1-1; v_call: TRBV19; d_call: NA; cdr3_nt: TGTGCCAGTAGTACCTTCTTGAACACTGAAGCTTTCTTT; cdr3_aa: CASSTFLNTEAFF
j_call: TRBJ1-5; v_call: TRBV6-1; d_call: NA; cdr3_nt: TGTGCCAGCAGTGACCGAGTTTTACGGCCCCTGGGGGGTCAGCCCCAGCATTTT; cdr3_aa: CASSDRVLRPLGGQPQHF
j_call: TRBJ2-1; v_call: TRBV7-2; d_call: NA; cdr3_nt: TGTGCCAGCAGCTTACAGGGTGGCTCCTACAATGAGCAGTTCTTC; cdr3_aa: CASSLQGGSYNEQFF
j_call: TRBJ1-4; v_call: TRBV7-2; d_call: TRBD1; cdr3_nt: TGTGCCAGCAGCGAACGGGACAGGGGTAATGAAAAACTGTTTTTT; cdr3_aa: CASSERDRGNEKLFF
j_call: TRBJ1-1; v_call: TRBV28; d_call: NA; cdr3_nt: TGTGCCAGCAGTTCCTCTGCAGGGAACACTGAAGCTTTCTTT; cdr3_aa: CASSSSAGNTEAFF
j_call: TRBJ2-4; v_call: TRBV6-1; d_call: TRBD2; cdr3_nt: TGTGCCAGCAGTGACCCGGGACTAGGAAACATTCAGTACTTC; cdr3_aa: CASSDPGLGNIQYF